Each of the 25 T cell receptor beta chains below was sequenced from the same sample in a study of blood T cell repertoires in COVID-19. The method was immunoSEQ multiplex PCR; TCRdb's version includes in-frame clones alone and lacks a portion of them. The data contain 360,000 or so clones, just under 90% of them singletons. Sequenced sample: PBMCs or T cells enriched from blood (not recorded which). The receptors originated from a woman aged 30 to 39 who had recovered from COVID-19.

The chain carries TRBV27 and TRBJ2-7, with D possibly being TRBD2 (6 bases). Trimming removed 6 bases from V and 0 bases from J, with 12 bases in between. In germline, CDR1 is MNHEY, CDR2 SMNVEV (reference sequence). The CDR3 runs 14 residues. The CDR3 reads CASSLTRSSYEQYF. The CDR3 nucleotides read TGTGCCAGCAGCCTGACTAGGAGCTCCTACGAGCAGTACTTC.

This rearrangement joins TRBV10-2 to TRBJ2-7; D is possibly TRBD1 (5 bases). V was shortened by 2 bases and J by 0 bases, with 11 bases between the two germline ends. CDR3 size: 15 residues. Per the germline V gene, CDR1 is WSHSY and CDR2 is SAAADI. The CDR3 DNA follows: TGCGCCAGCAGTGAGGATATTGACAGCTCCTACGAGCAGTACTTC. Translation gives CASSEDIDSSYEQYF.

This clone was found once. This sequence joins TRBV6-4 and TRBJ1-1, with D maybe TRBD1 (6 bases). The germline V gene has CDR1 MRHNA and CDR2 SNTAGT. V was pared by 2 bases and J by 0 bases, with 7 bases between. The CDR3 consists of 14 residues. CDR3 residues: CASSDRGMNTEAFF. CDR3 nucleotides: TGTGCCAGCAGTGACAGGGGGATGAACACTGAAGCTTTCTTT.

J is TRBJ1-1 and V is TRBV3-1 (or the pseudogene TRBV3-2); D possibly corresponds to TRBD1 (6 bases). This CDR3 comprises 14 residues. The germline V gene encodes CDR1 LGHDT and CDR2 YNNKEL (reference sequence). V lost 3 bases to trimming and J lost 0 bases, with 8 bases between them. CDR3 residues: CASSHGTLNTEAFF. CDR3 DNA sequence: TGTGCCAGCAGCCATGGGACATTGAACACTGAAGCTTTCTTT.

The chain is built from TRBV12-3 or TRBV12-4 and TRBJ2-3; D unclear. CDR3 size: 12 residues. Deletions cut 7 bases from V and 4 bases from J, with 9 bases between. The CDR3 protein is CASTSSSDTQYF. The CDR3 DNA sequence: TGTGCCAGCACCTCCTCCTCAGATACGCAGTATTTT.

The chain employs TRBV4-1 and TRBJ2-3; D gene ambiguous. Trimming removed 1 base from V and 2 bases from J, with 10 bases in between. The V gene's germline CDR1 is MGHRA and CDR2 YSYEKL. This CDR3 has 15 amino acids. CDR3 residues: CASSQAPTTTDTQYF. CDR3 in DNA: TGCGCCAGCAGCCAAGCACCTACCACCACAGATACGCAGTATTTT.

This clone has just one count. This chain joins TRBV5-1 and TRBJ1-1; 7 nucleotides line up with TRBD1. Looked up from germline, CDR1 is SGHRS and CDR2 is YFSETQ. The CDR3 covers 15 residues. After removal of 0 bases from V and 4 bases from J, the junction contained 6 bases not matched to a gene. As DNA, the CDR3 is TGCGCCAGCAGCTTGGCCACAGGGGACGCCACTGAAGCTTTCTTT. This codes for CASSLATGDATEAFF.

CDR3 sequence: CASSLYPSGSGEQFF. The CDR3 DNA is TGTGCCAGCAGTTTGTACCCTAGCGGGAGCGGTGAGCAGTTCTTC. The V and J genes are TRBV27 and TRBJ2-1; TRBD2 matches at 10 bases. Germline V gives CDR1 MNHEY, CDR2 SMNVEV (reference sequence). The junction had 8 bases not matched to a gene; V was cut back by 3 bases and J by 9 bases. The length of the CDR3 is 15 residues.

This chain connects TRBV10-3 to TRBJ2-1, with 10 bases identical to TRBD2. With V trimmed by 3 bases and J by 2 bases, 1 base remained unmatched. The CDR3 contains 15 residues. The V gene's germline CDR1 is ENHRY and CDR2 SYGVKD. For the CDR3, the DNA is TGTGCCATCAGTGATACTAGCGGGGCCTACAATGAGCAGTTCTTC. Translating gives CAISDTSGAYNEQFF.

The chain has TRBV7-9 and TRBJ2-7, with 8 bases aligning to TRBD1. CDR3 length: 15 amino acids. Germline V gives CDR1 SEHNR, CDR2 FQNEAQ (reference sequence). Trimming removed 5 bases from V and 3 bases from J; junction bases left unmatched: 9. The CDR3 loop is CASSRRDRSDYEQYF. The CDR3 nucleotides are TGTGCCAGCAGCCGCAGGGACAGGTCAGACTACGAGCAGTACTTC.

V is TRBV9 and J is TRBJ2-7; 8 bases line up with TRBD2. CDR1 is SGDLS, CDR2 YYNGEE, per germline. Trimming took 2 bases from V and 7 from J; bases not matched to a gene: 11. The CDR3 runs 15 residues. CDR3 DNA: TGTGCCAGCAGCGTCAGCGGGGGCGCCTACACAGAGCAGTACTTC. This gives the protein CASSVSGGAYTEQYF.

This chain links TRBV27 with TRBJ2-1; the match to TRBD2 covers 9 bases. The CDR3 covers 17 residues. J was trimmed by 1 base and V by 0 bases; bases with no gene match: 4. Germline V gene sequence: CDR1 MNHEY, CDR2 SMNVEV (reference sequence). The DNA for the CDR3 is TGTGCCAGCAGTTTATCGTCTAGCGGGGTTTCCTACAATGAGCAGTTCTTC. Its translation is CASSLSSSGVSYNEQFF.

The chain couples TRBV10-3 to TRBJ1-2; weak D call: TRBD1 (6 bases). In germline, CDR1 is ENHRY, CDR2 SYGVKD. This CDR3 spans 14 amino acids. Trimming removed 3 bases from V and 6 bases from J, with 14 bases in between. CDR3 sequence: CAISDVQGLNGYTF. The CDR3 region has the DNA TGTGCCATCAGTGATGTGCAGGGGTTAAATGGCTACACCTTC.

The V gene is TRBV3-1 (or the pseudogene TRBV3-2), the J gene TRBJ1-2, with 9 nucleotides matching TRBD1. Germline loops: CDR1 LGHDT, CDR2 YNNKEL (reference sequence). The CDR3 runs to 14 residues. V lost 4 bases to trimming and J lost 2 bases; unmatched junction nucleotides: 2. The CDR3 loop reads CASSLGTGNYGYTF. The CDR3 region has the DNA TGTGCCAGCAGCCTGGGGACAGGGAACTATGGCTACACCTTC.

The genes are TRBV3-1 (or the pseudogene TRBV3-2) and TRBJ1-3, with TRBD1 as a possible D gene (6 bases). Germline V CDR1 and CDR2: LGHDT, YNNKEL (reference sequence). With 0 bases removed from V and 8 bases from J, the gap between germline ends came to 17 bases. This CDR3 contains 16 residues. The CDR3 DNA sequence: TGTGCCAGCAGCCAAGAGCCCAGGGGCCTGTTTGACACCATATATTTT. It is translated as CASSQEPRGLFDTIYF.

The CDR3 is CASSQEASLSTDTQYF. In DNA, the CDR3 is TGTGCCAGCAGCCAAGAGGCTTCCCTTAGCACAGATACGCAGTATTTT. The genes are TRBV3-1 (or the pseudogene TRBV3-2) and TRBJ2-3; no firm D call. Germline loops: CDR1 LGHDT, CDR2 YNNKEL (reference sequence). This CDR3 spans 16 amino acids. The V end was cut by 0 bases, the J end by 0 bases, with 10 bases between.

CDR3 sequence: CSAGGQSGYTF. CDR3 coding DNA: TGCAGCGCGGGGGGACAGTCTGGCTACACCTTC. This chain joins TRBV29-1 and TRBJ1-2, with TRBD1 matching over 7 bases. V lost 7 bases and J lost 7; bases outside the gene matches: 6. Germline CDR1 reads SQVTM; CDR2 reads ANQGSEA. The CDR3 loop spans 11 amino acids.

This clone was found a few times. The genes are TRBV6-2 or TRBV6-3 and TRBJ2-5, with 9 bases aligning to TRBD2. CDR1 MNHEY and CDR2 SVGEGT come from the germline V gene. The V gene end was trimmed by 4 bases and the J gene end by 4 bases; junction bases not matched to a gene: 10. The CDR3 covers 16 residues. In DNA form, the CDR3 reads TGTGCCAGCAGTTTACATAGCGGGGGCGGGCGAGAGACCCAGTACTTC. Translated, it gives CASSLHSGGGRETQYF.

The rearrangement uses TRBV19 and TRBJ1-5, with D maybe TRBD1 (6 bases). Trimming took 2 bases from V and 1 from J, leaving 12 bases between them. CDR3 length: 16 residues. CDR1 and CDR2 from the germline V gene are LNHDA and SQIVND (reference sequence). The CDR3 DNA reads as TGTGCCAGTAGTATATGGGGCAGGGGAAGCAATCAGCCCCAGCATTTT. It is translated as CASSIWGRGSNQPQHF.

V gene TRBV18 combines with J gene TRBJ2-3, with 9 bases fitting TRBD1. CDR3 size: 15 residues. Germline trimming cut 3 bases from V and 4 bases from J; bases unmatched to any gene: 5. Per the germline V gene, CDR1 is KGHSH and CDR2 is LQKENI. The CDR3: CASSPNRGRADTQYF. The CDR3 nucleotides are TGTGCCAGCTCACCCAACAGGGGGCGCGCAGATACGCAGTATTTT.

This chain links TRBV5-5 with TRBJ1-2, with D perhaps TRBD1 (5 bases). Germline V gene data show CDR1 as SGHKS and CDR2 as YYEKEE (reference sequence). The CDR3 extends over 13 amino acids. V dropped 4 bases and J dropped 5 bases, with 12 bases sitting between them. DNA of the CDR3: TGTGCCAGCAGCCCCTGGCCAGGGTATGGCTACACCTTC. This encodes CASSPWPGYGYTF. Drawing the rest from reference TRBV5-5 and TRBJ1-2, the complete variable domain is DAGVTQSPTHLIKTRGQQVTLRCSPISGHKSVSWYQQVLGQGPQFIFQYYEKEERGRGNFPDRFSARQFPNYSSELNVNALLLGDSALYLCASSPWPGYGYTFGSGTRLTVV.

The chain recombines TRBV11-2 with TRBJ2-7, with D possibly being TRBD1 (5 bases). This CDR3 comprises 11 residues. CDR1 SGHAT and CDR2 FQNNGV come from the germline V gene. V was clipped by 6 bases and J by 9 bases, with 12 bases between them. CDR3 in amino acids: CASRRGEVQYF. The CDR3 DNA reads TGTGCCAGCAGAAGGGGCGAGGTGCAGTACTTC. Full variable domain (missing parts from reference TRBV11-2 and TRBJ2-7): EAGVAQSPRYKIIEKRQSVAFWCNPISGHATLYWYQQILGQGPKLLIQFQNNGVVDDSQLPKDRFSAERLKGVDSTLKIQPAKLEDSAVYLCASRRGEVQYFGPGTRLTVT.

The chain is built from TRBV7-3 and TRBJ2-1; possible D gene TRBD2, 6 bases. The V and J ends lost 4 bases and 0 bases respectively, with 10 bases between them. Germline CDR1 and CDR2: SGHTA and FQGTGA. CDR3 size: 15 residues. The CDR3 DNA reads as TGTGCCAGCAGCTGGGGACTGAGCTCCTACAATGAGCAGTTCTTC. Amino acids: CASSWGLSSYNEQFF.

J is TRBJ2-2 and V is TRBV13; TRBD1 agrees at 8 bases. CDR3 length equals 14 residues. Looked up from germline, CDR1 is PRHDT and CDR2 is FYEKMQ (reference sequence). Trimming cost V 5 bases and J 5 bases; bases outside gene matches: 4. CDR3 amino acids: CASSPRTGTGELFF. Written as DNA, the CDR3 is TGTGCCAGCAGCCCCAGGACAGGGACCGGGGAGCTGTTTTTT.

CDR3 sequence reads: CAIKRGGVMVAQHF. DNA of the CDR3: TGTGCCATAAAAAGAGGAGGGGTTATGGTGGCCCAGCATTTT. The chain recombines TRBV6-7 with TRBJ1-5, with D possibly matching TRBD1 (5 bases). TRBV6-7 is treated as an ORF (open reading frame) with a function not yet certain. Trimming left V 10 bases short and J 11 bases short, with 24 bases between. The CDR3 has 14 residues.